This passage covers 30 T cell receptor beta chains from one sample sequenced in a study of T cell responses to AZD1222 COVID-19 vaccine. The method was immunoSEQ multiplex PCR; TCRdb's version includes in-frame clones alone and lacks a portion of them. The sample has approximately 60,000 clones, more than 80% seen once. The material sequenced was peripheral blood, taken on day 0 of MenACWY control vaccination. The receptors stem from an adult in good health.

The gene calls are TRBV3-1 (or the pseudogene TRBV3-2) and TRBJ2-1; D is unclear. This CDR3 comprises 14 residues. Germline values: CDR1 LGHDT, CDR2 YNNKEL (reference sequence). The V end lost 1 base, the J end lost 3 bases, and 7 bases lay between the germline ends. The CDR3 is CASSQGSIYNEQFF. The CDR3, as DNA: TGTGCCAGCAGCCAAGGGTCAATCTACAATGAGCAGTTCTTC.

The chain has TRBV7-2 and TRBJ2-1; no clear D. Germline-derived CDR1 and CDR2 are SGHTA and FQGNSA. CDR3 size: 15 residues. V shed 3 bases and J shed 0 bases, with 9 bases lying between them. The CDR3 bases are TGTGCCAGCAGCTTCGAGTGGGGCTCCTACAATGAGCAGTTCTTC. The encoded protein is CASSFEWGSYNEQFF.

In the case of this clone: The same CDR3 is also encoded by other DNA sequences in this sample. V and J are TRBV11-2 and TRBJ2-2; D not certain. CDR3 size: 15 residues. Germline V gene lookup returns CDR1 SGHAT and CDR2 FQNNGV. Between the trimmed V and J ends, which lost 1 base and 0 bases, there was a span of 6 bases. Here the CDR3 reads CASSLVPANTGELFF. For the CDR3, the DNA is TGTGCCAGCAGCTTAGTTCCCGCGAACACCGGGGAGCTGTTTTTT.

The chain recombines TRBV19 with TRBJ2-5, with a weak D call TRBD1 (6 bases). This CDR3 has 13 residues. Trimming removed 4 bases from V and 2 bases from J, with 8 bases in between. Germline V gene sequence: CDR1 LNHDA, CDR2 SQIVND (reference sequence). In DNA form, the CDR3 reads TGTGCCAGTAGTAAACAGGGACAAGAGACCCAGTACTTC. Its translation: CASSKQGQETQYF.

This chain connects TRBV5-1 to TRBJ2-2; weak D call: TRBD1 (5 bases). With 4 bases removed from V and 7 bases from J, the gap between germline ends came to 11 bases. This CDR3 has 13 amino acids. Germline loops: CDR1 SGHRS, CDR2 YFSETQ. DNA for the CDR3: TGCGCCAGCAGCCTCAGGGTGGGCGGGGAGCTGTTTTTT. Residues: CASSLRVGGELFF.

V usage is TRBV19 and J usage is TRBJ2-2; possibly TRBD1 for D (5 bases). Deletions cut 6 bases from V and 4 bases from J, with 18 bases between. This CDR3 is 16 amino acids long. The germline V gene has CDR1 LNHDA and CDR2 SQIVND (reference sequence). The CDR3 DNA reads as TGTGCCAGTAGATTTCAGTCAGCAGGGCTCACCGGGGAGCTGTTTTTT. It specifies CASRFQSAGLTGELFF.

The rearrangement uses TRBV29-1 and TRBJ2-7; D gene ambiguous. V lost 4 bases and J 4 bases, leaving 8 bases between the germline ends. The CDR3 has 11 amino acids. Germline lookup yields CDR1 SQVTM and CDR2 ANQGSEA. CDR3 sequence: CSVVNTYEQYF. The CDR3 nucleotides are TGCAGCGTTGTGAACACGTACGAGCAGTACTTC.

This clone was counted between two and nine times. The rearrangement joins TRBV24-1 to TRBJ1-1; D gene ambiguous. V was cut by 11 bases and J by 6 bases, with 15 bases left in between. The CDR3 is 12 amino acids. CDR1 and CDR2 from the germline V gene are KGHDR and SFDVKD. The CDR3 region has the DNA TGTGCCATCCCTCCGGGGTCGTCTGAAGCTTTCTTT. It translates to CAIPPGSSEAFF.

The V and J genes are TRBV6-5 and TRBJ2-2; the D is unclear. The CDR3 is 15 residues long. Deletions cut 4 bases from V and 2 bases from J, with 11 bases between. CDR1 and CDR2 (germline): MNHEY, SVGAGI. This chain's CDR3 is CASSSIDFNTGELFF. CDR3 DNA: TGTGCCAGCAGTTCCATTGACTTTAACACCGGGGAGCTGTTTTTT.

This chain connects TRBV28 to TRBJ1-2; 8 bases align to TRBD1. Germline-derived CDR1 and CDR2 are MDHEN and SYDVKM. The CDR3 runs to 15 residues. V dropped 4 bases and J dropped 2; count of bases not matched to a gene: 6. The CDR3 sequence: CASSSRTGINYGYTF. The CDR3 DNA sequence: TGTGCCAGCAGTTCACGGACAGGGATAAACTATGGCTACACCTTC.

This clone was observed once. The sample holds other DNA sequences that translate to the same CDR3. This chain joins TRBV5-1 and TRBJ2-3; D might be TRBD1 (6 bases). This CDR3 has 13 residues. Germline V CDR1 and CDR2: SGHRS, YFSETQ. V lost 0 bases to trimming and J lost 6 bases, with 8 bases between them. This CDR3 is CASSLARGDTQYF. As DNA, the CDR3 is TGCGCCAGCAGCTTGGCTAGGGGGGATACGCAGTATTTT.

Here the CDR3 DNA reads TGTGCCAGCAGCTCGACTCTTTCCGGGACAGGGCGGTCACCCCTCCACTTT. This sequence encodes CASSSTLSGTGRSPLHF. The chain links TRBV7-2 to TRBJ1-6; 9 bases map to TRBD1. Germline CDR1 SGHTA, CDR2 FQGNSA. This CDR3 region has 17 residues. Losses at the gene ends were 4 bases for V and 10 bases for J; bases not matched to a gene: 14. Variable domain in full (rest from reference TRBV7-2 and TRBJ1-6): GAGVSQSPSNKVTEKGKDVELRCDPISGHTALYWYRQSLGQGLEFLIYFQGNSAPDKSGLPSDRFSAERTGGSVSTLTIQRTQQEDSAVYLCASSSTLSGTGRSPLHFGNGTRLTVT.

This chain links TRBV18 with TRBJ1-4; D remains ambiguous. The CDR3 is made up of 18 amino acids. The germline V and J ends were trimmed by 4 bases and 2 bases, with 20 bases remaining between them. Germline V gives CDR1 KGHSH, CDR2 LQKENI. The CDR3 coding sequence is TGTGCCAGCTCACTCCAACCGGGCCCCCATGGCACTAATGAAAAACTGTTTTTT. This codes for CASSLQPGPHGTNEKLFF.

This sequence joins TRBV28 and TRBJ2-7; 7 nucleotides agree with TRBD1. Germline V lookup: CDR1 MDHEN, CDR2 SYDVKM. The CDR3 is made up of 20 amino acids. V gave up 6 bases and J gave up 3 bases; unmatched junction bases: 26. CDR3 region: CASSPNRYRDSKNRNYEQYF. The CDR3, as DNA: TGTGCCAGCAGCCCGAACAGGTACCGGGACAGCAAAAATCGAAACTACGAGCAGTACTTC.

This clone occurred a few times. The chain is built from TRBV4-2 and TRBJ2-1; 7 bases are shared with TRBD2. J was trimmed by 1 base and V by 1 base; bases with no gene match: 4. From germline, CDR1 is LGHNA and CDR2 YNFKEQ. The CDR3 is 16 residues long. The CDR3 nucleotides read TGTGCCAGCAGCCAAGTGGGGACTACGTCCTACAATGAGCAGTTCTTC. Its protein is CASSQVGTTSYNEQFF.

The V gene is TRBV9, the J gene TRBJ2-1, with D perhaps TRBD2 (6 bases). The length of the CDR3 is 14 residues. V lost 4 bases and J lost 6, with 14 bases in between. The germline CDR1 and CDR2 sequences are SGDLS and YYNGEE. CDR3 DNA sequence: TGTGCCAGCAGCATGAGACTAGACCCCAATGAGCAGTTCTTC. Its protein product is CASSMRLDPNEQFF.

V and J are TRBV6-2 or TRBV6-3 and TRBJ2-7; TRBD2 matches at 7 bases. CDR1 MNHEY and CDR2 SVGEGT come from the germline V gene. There are 13 residues in the CDR3. The V gene end was trimmed by 5 bases and the J gene end by 4 bases; junction bases not matched to a gene: 5. The CDR3 DNA reads as TGTGCCAGCAGTCGGGGAGGGCTTTACGAGCAGTACTTC. Protein sequence: CASSRGGLYEQYF.

This clone was detected once. The chain couples TRBV27 to TRBJ2-5; 7 bases agree with TRBD2. CDR1 MNHEY and CDR2 SMNVEV come from the germline V gene (reference sequence). This CDR3 comprises 12 residues. V was clipped by 2 bases and J by 9 bases; unmatched bases: 3. CDR3 DNA sequence: TGTGCCAGCAGTTTAGTGGGGGGGGCCCAGTACTTC. Translation gives CASSLVGGAQYF.

The J gene is TRBJ1-2, the V gene TRBV28; 7 positions agree with TRBD1. Germline V gene lookup returns CDR1 MDHEN and CDR2 SYDVKM. The V gene end was trimmed by 6 bases and the J gene end by 8 bases; junction bases not matched to a gene: 9. The CDR3 sequence is 13 residues long. CDR3 DNA: TGTGCCAGCAGCGACAGGGTTGGAGGCGGCTACACCTTC. Translating gives CASSDRVGGGYTF.

The chain combines TRBV9 with TRBJ2-1, with 7 bases fitting TRBD2. Per the germline V gene, CDR1 is SGDLS and CDR2 is YYNGEE. The trim removed 0 bases at V and 8 bases at J, leaving 8 bases unmatched. This CDR3 region has 15 residues. The CDR3 here is CASSVGGSISYEQFF. The CDR3 nucleotides are TGTGCCAGCAGCGTAGGCGGGAGTATTAGCTATGAGCAGTTCTTC. The entire variable domain, with the rest obtained from reference TRBV9 and TRBJ2-1, is as follows: DSGVTQTPKHLITATGQRVTLRCSPRSGDLSVYWYQQSLDQGLQFLIQYYNGEERAKGNILERFSAQQFPDLHSELNLSSLELGDSALYFCASSVGGSISYEQFFGPGTRLTVL.

V usage is TRBV21-1 and J usage is TRBJ1-4. TRBV21-1 is flagged as a pseudogene. There are 13 residues in the CDR3. This chain's CDR3 is CASRGTRSEKLFF. CDR3 DNA: TGTGCCAGCAGGGGGACGAGGAGCGAAAAACTGTTTTTT.

The chain employs TRBV4-2 and TRBJ1-2; tentatively, D is TRBD1 (6 bases). CDR1 and CDR2 (germline): LGHNA, YNFKEQ. V lost 0 bases and J lost 4, with 12 bases in between. The CDR3 contains 15 residues. The DNA of the CDR3 is TGTGCCAGCAGCCAAGAAGCCATACAGGGCTATGGCTACACCTTC. Translated, it gives CASSQEAIQGYGYTF.

This sequence joins TRBV5-1 and TRBJ2-1, with TRBD2 matching 8 bases. The germline V gene has CDR1 SGHRS and CDR2 YFSETQ. The CDR3 runs to 16 residues. V shed 3 bases, J shed 4 bases, and the junction held 9 bases outside the gene matches. CDR3 loop: CASSSVAGMGYNEQFF. DNA for the CDR3: TGCGCCAGCAGCTCCGTAGCGGGAATGGGGTACAATGAGCAGTTCTTC.

The CDR3 protein is CASSRGNEQFF. The DNA for the CDR3 is TGTGCCAGCAGTAGGGGCAATGAGCAGTTCTTC. The chain carries TRBV6-5 and TRBJ2-1; a possible D gene is TRBD1 (5 bases). The ends were cut back, 5 bases at V and 6 bases at J, with 5 bases in the middle. Germline assignment: CDR1 MNHEY and CDR2 SVGAGI. The CDR3 totals 11 residues.

This rearrangement joins TRBV11-2 to TRBJ2-2, with D unclear. Germline CDR1 SGHAT, CDR2 FQNNGV. This CDR3 has 13 residues. Trimming removed 5 bases from V and 0 bases from J, with 4 bases in between. The CDR3 bases are TGTGCCAGCAGCCGTTCGAACACCGGGGAGCTGTTTTTT. This codes for CASSRSNTGELFF.

The chain combines TRBV14 with TRBJ2-7, with 8 bases that match TRBD1. Germline-derived CDR1 and CDR2 are SGHDN and FVKESK. This CDR3 has 15 amino acids. V dropped 4 bases and J dropped 7; count of bases not matched to a gene: 12. Written as DNA, the CDR3 is TGTGCCAGCAGCCGGAACCTAAGGACAGGGCGGGAGCAGTACTTC. Translating it yields CASSRNLRTGREQYF.

V usage is TRBV10-3 and J usage is TRBJ1-5; D is unresolved. Germline loops: CDR1 ENHRY, CDR2 SYGVKD. V was trimmed by 2 bases and J by 7 bases, leaving 12 bases between them. This CDR3 is built from 14 residues. The CDR3 sequence: CAISEGLEGQPQHF. CDR3 DNA sequence: TGTGCCATCAGTGAGGGACTTGAAGGGCAGCCCCAGCATTTT.

The CDR3 reads CASSPPGRASYEQYF. The CDR3 region has the DNA TGTGCCAGCAGCCCCCCAGGGCGGGCCTCCTACGAGCAGTACTTC. V and J are TRBV5-6 and TRBJ2-7; D tentatively reads TRBD1 or TRBD2 (5 bases each). V was cut by 4 bases and J by 0 bases, with 14 bases left in between. CDR1 is SGHDT and CDR2 is YYEEEE in the germline V gene. This CDR3 comprises 15 residues.

The V and J genes are TRBV10-1 and TRBJ2-7; D uncertain. This CDR3 contains 11 residues. With 3 bases removed from V and 8 bases from J, the gap between germline ends came to 8 bases. Germline CDR1 WNHNN, CDR2 SYGVQD (reference sequence). The CDR3 here is CASSDRVKQYF. CDR3 DNA sequence: TGCGCCAGCAGTGACCGGGTGAAGCAGTACTTC.

The count of this clone is one. The chain couples TRBV6-2 or TRBV6-3 to TRBJ2-7, with 8 bases matching TRBD2. This CDR3 is built from 14 residues. CDR1 MNHEY and CDR2 SVGEGT come from the germline V gene. V was clipped by 2 bases and J by 4 bases; unmatched bases: 4. CDR3 coding DNA: TGTGCCAGCAGTTACATTGCGGGAGGTTACGAGCAGTACTTC. Its translation is CASSYIAGGYEQYF.